The clone carrying this TCR beta chain has a single count. These data come from a study of radiotherapy plus CTLA-4 blockade in lung cancer. Background on the study: Disease control was present in roughly 29% of patients, and objective responses in 18%.

Produced via immunoSEQ multiplex PCR; TCRdb's table is partial and in-frame only. The sample carries 50,000 or so clones, about 88% recorded once. The clonotype comes from a human donor with non-small cell lung cancer whose response to radiotherapy plus ipilimumab could not be evaluated. The input for sequencing was peripheral blood, taken from a patient treated with radiotherapy plus ipilimumab.

CDR3 DNA: TGTGCCAGCAGCTTAAGGATCGACAGGTCCTACGAGCAGTACTTC. Amino acid sequence: CASSLRIDRSYEQYF. This chain uses TRBV7-2 with TRBJ2-7; perhaps TRBD1 as D (6 bases). The germline V gene encodes CDR1 SGHTA and CDR2 FQGNSA. V was clipped by 2 bases and J by 1 base, with 12 bases between them. The CDR3 spans 15 residues. The whole variable domain, remainder taken from reference TRBV7-2 and TRBJ2-7, is GAGVSQSPSNKVTEKGKDVELRCDPISGHTALYWYRQSLGQGLEFLIYFQGNSAPDKSGLPSDRFSAERTGGSVSTLTIQRTQQEDSAVYLCASSLRIDRSYEQYFGPGTRLTVT.